The 27 T cell receptor beta chains below all came from one sample that was sequenced in a study of blood T cell repertoires in COVID-19. Clones were read by immunoSEQ multiplex PCR, and TCRdb kept only the in-frame ones, dropping some. The sample has about 130,000 clones; almost 70% are singletons. Sequencing used peripheral blood. These receptor sequences come from a woman in her seventies with acute or convalescent COVID-19.

This clone came up a few times. This rearrangement joins TRBV7-9 to TRBJ2-7; perhaps TRBD1 as D (6 bases). Trimming took off 3 bases at V and 12 bases at J, with 15 bases between the two ends. The CDR3 is 12 amino acids. Germline CDR1 reads SEHNR; CDR2 reads FQNEAQ (reference sequence). The CDR3 sequence is CASSLGTRSSYF. The CDR3 bases are TGTGCCAGCAGCTTGGGGACAAGATCCTCGTACTTC.

V and J are TRBV19 and TRBJ1-2; D is ambiguous. The CDR3 totals 14 residues. Between the trimmed V and J ends, which lost 0 bases and 5 bases, there was a span of 10 bases. Germline V gene sequence: CDR1 LNHDA, CDR2 SQIVND (reference sequence). The CDR3 loop reads CASSIEEGQYGYTF. CDR3 nucleotides: TGTGCCAGTAGTATAGAGGAGGGCCAATATGGCTACACCTTC.

This clone was detected a few times. The chain is built from TRBV4-1 and TRBJ1-4; 8 positions match TRBD1. The J segment lost 7 bases and the V segment lost 4 bases, leaving 11 bases of the junction unmatched. Germline-derived CDR1 and CDR2 are MGHRA and YSYEKL. The length of the CDR3 is 16 residues. This CDR3 reads CASSPGAGGGGEKLFF. Here the CDR3 DNA reads TGCGCCAGCAGCCCAGGAGCAGGGGGCGGTGGTGAAAAACTGTTTTTT.

The rearrangement uses TRBV2 and TRBJ2-7; perhaps TRBD2 as D (6 bases). V was shortened by 7 bases and J by 6 bases, with 22 bases between the two germline ends. The CDR3 spans 15 residues. Germline values: CDR1 SNHLY, CDR2 FYNNEI. CDR3 protein: CASTILLDKGGEQYF. The CDR3 DNA sequence: TGTGCCAGCACCATTTTGCTGGACAAGGGAGGCGAGCAGTACTTC. Variable domain in full (rest from reference TRBV2 and TRBJ2-7): EPEVTQTPSHQVTQMGQEVILRCVPISNHLYFYWYRQILGQKVEFLVSFYNNEISEKSEIFDDQFSVERPDGSNFTLKIRSTKLEDSAMYFCASTILLDKGGEQYFGPGTRLTVT.

The genes are TRBV5-1 and TRBJ2-2; 9 positions agree with TRBD1. Germline CDR1 and CDR2: SGHRS and YFSETQ. CDR3 size: 14 residues. With 4 bases clipped from V and 6 bases from J, the junction kept 4 bases outside the gene matches. The CDR3 DNA sequence: TGCGCCAGCAGCCGGGACAGGGCTCCCGGGGAGCTGTTTTTT. Amino acids: CASSRDRAPGELFF.

Remarks on this clone: An end of the junction does not agree with germline; a read error may underlie this. The chain recombines TRBV7-7 with TRBJ1-3; D is possibly TRBD1 (5 bases). The CDR3 extends over 17 amino acids. Germline assignment: CDR1 SSHAT and CDR2 FNYEAQ (reference sequence). The CDR3 sequence is CASSAGSIGAPGNTIYF. CDR3 DNA sequence: TGTGCTAGCAGCGCGGGATCAATAGGGGCGCCCGGAAACACCATATATTTT.

The chain combines TRBV19 with TRBJ1-6; no clear D. V dropped 1 base and J dropped 9 bases, with 10 bases sitting between them. Germline CDR1 is LNHDA and CDR2 is SQIVND (reference sequence). This CDR3 region has 14 residues. The CDR3 DNA reads TGTGCCAGTAGTATAGTGACATCTGGTTCACCCCTCCACTTT. Its protein is CASSIVTSGSPLHF.

V is TRBV7-9 and J is TRBJ2-7; perhaps TRBD2 as D (6 bases). Germline V gene lookup returns CDR1 SEHNR and CDR2 FQNEAQ (reference sequence). The CDR3 totals 15 residues. Trimming took off 4 bases at V and 2 bases at J, with 15 bases between the two ends. For the CDR3, the DNA is TGTGCCAGCAGCTCCCTGCGGGGTCCCCCCTACGAGCAGTACTTC. As protein: CASSSLRGPPYEQYF.

The chain uses TRBV28 and TRBJ2-3; 7 bases map to TRBD2. The CDR3 totals 16 residues. With V trimmed by 5 bases and J by 4 bases, 12 bases remained unmatched. Per germline, CDR1 MDHEN and CDR2 SYDVKM. The CDR3, as DNA: TGTGCCAGCAGTCCAACAGGACTCACTAGCGCAGATACGCAGTATTTT. Protein sequence: CASSPTGLTSADTQYF.

CDR3 nucleotide sequence: TGTGCTAGTGGTTTGGCCTGGGAGAGCAATCAGCCCCAGCATTTT. Translated, it gives CASGLAWESNQPQHF. V and J are TRBV12-5 and TRBJ1-5; unclear D gene. CDR1 LGHNT and CDR2 FRNRAP come from the germline V gene. The CDR3 sequence is 15 residues long. V was clipped by 1 base and J by 1 base, with 8 bases between them.

The chain combines TRBV1 with TRBJ1-5; TRBD1, the table's D call, was not compared with the DNA. TRBV1 is recorded as a pseudogene. The CDR3 is made up of 18 amino acids. The CDR3 loop is CTSSQVDRGSNSNQPQHF. CDR3 bases: TGCACCAGCAGCCAAGTAGACAGGGGATCTAATAGCAATCAGCCCCAGCATTTT.

The rearrangement joins TRBV5-1 to TRBJ1-1; no definite D call. V lost 0 bases and J lost 2, with 8 bases in between. From germline, CDR1 is SGHRS and CDR2 YFSETQ. The CDR3 spans 14 residues. The CDR3 DNA sequence: TGCGCCAGCAGCTTGGCACAGTTAAACACTGAAGCTTTCTTT. Encoded protein: CASSLAQLNTEAFF.

The rearrangement uses TRBV9 and TRBJ1-1; D remains ambiguous. The germline V and J ends were trimmed by 0 bases and 5 bases, with 8 bases remaining between them. In germline, CDR1 is SGDLS, CDR2 YYNGEE. CDR3 length equals 13 residues. In DNA form, the CDR3 reads TGTGCCAGCAGCGTAGGAGGGAGAACTGAAGCTTTCTTT. Protein: CASSVGGRTEAFF.

This chain links TRBV11-2 with TRBJ1-3; TRBD1 might be the D (5 bases). The CDR3 covers 15 residues. V was clipped by 2 bases and J by 5 bases, with 13 bases between them. Germline V gives CDR1 SGHAT, CDR2 FQNNGV. The CDR3 loop reads CASSLNPGPRNTIYF. In DNA form, the CDR3 reads TGTGCCAGCAGCTTAAATCCAGGGCCAAGAAACACCATATATTTT.

The V gene is TRBV28, the J gene TRBJ2-1; 10 bases are shared with TRBD1. The germline V gene has CDR1 MDHEN and CDR2 SYDVKM. Trimming removed 6 bases from V and 8 bases from J; junction bases left unmatched: 10. The CDR3 has 15 amino acids. The CDR3 DNA sequence: TGTGCCAGCAGGACGGACAGGGGGTATCCAGATGAGCAGTTCTTC. Amino acid sequence: CASRTDRGYPDEQFF.

J is TRBJ1-5 and V is TRBV27; 9 bases match TRBD1. The germline V gene encodes CDR1 MNHEY and CDR2 SMNVEV (reference sequence). This CDR3 region has 14 residues. The V gene end was trimmed by 5 bases and the J gene end by 5 bases; junction bases not matched to a gene: 4. In nucleotides, the CDR3 is TGTGCCAGCAGTCGCACAGGGGGCCATCAGCCCCAGCATTTT. Protein sequence: CASSRTGGHQPQHF.

The gene calls are TRBV19 and TRBJ1-2, with D perhaps TRBD1 (5 bases). Trimming cost V 7 bases and J 4 bases, with 19 bases left between them. The germline CDR1 and CDR2 sequences are LNHDA and SQIVND (reference sequence). This CDR3 is 15 amino acids long. CDR3: CASIPRSGLTYGYTF. CDR3 nucleotide sequence: TGTGCCAGTATCCCACGATCAGGGTTAACCTATGGCTACACCTTC.

The chain recombines TRBV6-5 with TRBJ1-2; D might be TRBD1 (6 bases). From germline, CDR1 is MNHEY and CDR2 SVGAGI. The CDR3 is made up of 13 amino acids. Trimming left V 5 bases short and J 2 bases short, with 9 bases between. CDR3 residues: CASSPGTNYGYTF. CDR3 DNA: TGTGCCAGCAGTCCCGGGACAAACTATGGCTACACCTTC.

V usage is TRBV9 and J usage is TRBJ2-3; a weak D match, TRBD1 (6 bases). CDR1 is SGDLS, CDR2 YYNGEE, per germline. Trimming cost V 4 bases and J 1 base, with 13 bases left between them. The CDR3 is made up of 15 amino acids. The DNA of the CDR3 is TGTGCCAGCAGCCCATGGGCAGGGGGCACAGATACGCAGTATTTT. Encoded protein: CASSPWAGGTDTQYF.

V is TRBV5-1 and J is TRBJ2-3; TRBD1 matches at 11 bases. CDR1 and CDR2 from the germline V gene are SGHRS and YFSETQ. With V trimmed by 3 bases and J by 6 bases, 6 bases remained unmatched. CDR3 length: 15 residues. CDR3 sequence reads: CASSWGQGDIDTQYF. CDR3 bases: TGCGCCAGCAGCTGGGGACAGGGGGATATCGATACGCAGTATTTT.

The rearrangement uses TRBV11-2 and TRBJ2-7, with a possible D match to TRBD1 (5 bases). The CDR3 covers 14 residues. Germline V gene data show CDR1 as SGHAT and CDR2 as FQNNGV. Trimming removed 0 bases at V and 9 bases at J, with 15 bases between. The CDR3 here is CASSLDQGSARQYF. The CDR3 DNA reads TGTGCCAGCAGCTTAGATCAGGGCAGCGCAAGGCAGTACTTC.

This rearrangement joins TRBV19 to TRBJ1-2, with a weak D call TRBD1 (6 bases). The germline CDR1 and CDR2 sequences are LNHDA and SQIVND (reference sequence). The CDR3 is made up of 12 amino acids. Trimming shortened V by 6 bases and J by 3 bases, and 8 bases separated the two germline ends. The CDR3 loop reads CASRQGYYGYTF. In DNA, the CDR3 is TGTGCCAGTAGACAGGGATACTATGGCTACACCTTC.

Concerning this clone itself: A clone one base away is much larger, so this may be a read error. The rearrangement joins TRBV13 to TRBJ2-7, with D unresolved. Germline CDR1 reads PRHDT; CDR2 reads FYEKMQ (reference sequence). This CDR3 region has 13 residues. Trimming cost V 3 bases and J 2 bases, with 8 bases left between them. The CDR3 DNA reads TGTGCCAGCAGCTTGGGCAGAACCTACGAGCAGTACTTC. Translated: CASSLGRTYEQYF.

Concerning this clone itself: Compared with germline, one end of the junction differs, possibly owing to a read error. The chain joins TRBV28 to TRBJ2-7; 7 bases match TRBD1. The CDR3 has 11 residues. CDR1 is MDHEN, CDR2 SYDVKM, per germline. CDR3: CASRGQTRGHF. CDR3 bases: TGTGCCAGTAGGGGACAGACTCGTGGGCACTTC.

This chain links TRBV19 with TRBJ1-5, with 7 bases matching TRBD1. This CDR3 spans 16 amino acids. Germline V gene sequence: CDR1 LNHDA, CDR2 SQIVND (reference sequence). The trim removed 1 base at V and 4 bases at J, leaving 7 bases unmatched. The CDR3 DNA is TGTGCCAGTAGTATAGCCGCAGACAGGGCTAATCAGCCCCAGCATTTT. It codes for CASSIAADRANQPQHF. The variable domain in full, with the rest retrieved from reference TRBV19 and TRBJ1-5, is DGGITQSPKYLFRKEGQNVTLSCEQNLNHDAMYWYRQDPGQGLRLIYYSQIVNDFQKGDIAEGYSVSREKKESFPLTVTSAQKNPTAFYLCASSIAADRANQPQHFGDGTRLSIL.

The chain is built from TRBV5-1 and TRBJ2-5; 7 nucleotides align to TRBD1. Germline V gene data show CDR1 as SGHRS and CDR2 as YFSETQ. V lost 4 bases to trimming and J lost 10 bases; unmatched junction nucleotides: 7. The CDR3 is made up of 12 amino acids. The chain's CDR3 is CASSREQGNQYF. The DNA of the CDR3 is TGCGCCAGCAGCAGGGAACAGGGGAACCAGTACTTC.

This chain uses TRBV9 with TRBJ2-1; 7 nucleotides agree with TRBD2. This CDR3 is 15 amino acids long. The trim removed 5 bases at V and 5 bases at J, leaving 10 bases unmatched. Germline CDR1 reads SGDLS; CDR2 reads YYNGEE. The CDR3 DNA sequence: TGTGCCAGCAGTTTAGGGCTAGCGGTAAACAATGAGCAGTTCTTC. Translated: CASSLGLAVNNEQFF.